This TCR beta chain was sequenced for a study of blood T cell repertoires in COVID-19. Per the germline V gene, CDR1 is WNHNN and CDR2 is SYGVQD (reference sequence). Trimming removed 3 bases from V and 6 bases from J; junction bases left unmatched: 7. This CDR3 is built from 15 residues. The table came from immunoSEQ multiplex PCR; TCRdb's copy has only in-frame clones and leaves some out. The sample records a few hundred thousand clones, roughly 80% being singletons. The TCR originated in a woman aged 18-30 years with acute or convalescent COVID-19. J is TRBJ2-1 and V is TRBV10-1; 8 bases line up with TRBD1. Sequencing input: peripheral blood. The CDR3, as DNA: TGCGCCAGCAGTGACGGGCAGGGGGCCCCCAATGAGCAGTTCTTC. Its protein is CASSDGQGAPNEQFF.